The source of this T cell receptor (beta chain) is a study of radiotherapy plus CTLA-4 blockade in lung cancer. Across the study: Patients showed objective responses in 18% of cases and disease control in just over 30%. Study-wide points: Some TCR clones had been derived from tumors. These clones expanded in peripheral blood after radiotherapy plus ipilimumab.

As for this clone: Its target is not known.

Profiling relied on immunoSEQ multiplex PCR, and the TCRdb table lists in-frame clones only, not all of them. The table includes under 65,000 clones, roughly 77% detected once. Lung cancer patients with chemo-refractory metastatic non-small-cell disease were given focal radiation plus CTLA-4 blockade with ipilimumab. CDR1 SGHRS and CDR2 YFSETQ come from the germline V gene. The CDR3 runs to 16 residues. V trimming: 4 bases; J trimming: 7 bases; junction bases outside the gene matches: 11. The specimen was peripheral blood, collected from a patient treated with radiotherapy plus ipilimumab. This TCR was sampled from a human donor with non-small cell lung cancer who had a complete response to radiotherapy plus ipilimumab. This chain links TRBV5-1 with TRBJ2-2; 9 bases line up with TRBD2. The CDR3 bases are TGCGCCAGCAGCAACCTAGCGGGATCGTTTTTCGGGGAGCTGTTTTTT. It yields the protein CASSNLAGSFFGELFF.